The clone carrying this T cell receptor beta chain was picked up a small number of times. As yet, its antigen is unknown. TCRdb redid the calling of the 5' RACE reads with MiXCR, one entry per CDR3 protein. The sample lists 200,000 to 300,000 distinct CDR3 sequences, more than 8% occurring once. This record belongs to a study of T-cell memory formation after mild COVID-19. V lost 7 bases and J 2 bases, leaving 15 bases between the germline ends. This CDR3 is 14 amino acids long. CDR1 SGHRS and CDR2 YFSETQ come from the germline V gene. The study, taken as a whole, reports: Prior to infection, memory already included some responding clones, suggesting cross-reactive memory joined.

Sequenced sample: PBMCs or a T cell subset sorted from them (not recorded which). The origin of this receptor is a man between 18 and 29 years old who had mild COVID-19 (a few samples of this study predate the infection). Cell type and time point are not known. The rearrangement links TRBV5-1 to TRBJ1-1; weak D call: TRBD1 (6 bases). CDR3 bases: TGCGCCAGCGGCCAGGGGAGTGTTAACACTGAAGCTTTCTTT. This sequence encodes CASGQGSVNTEAFF.